The sequence of this T cell receptor (beta chain) was determined in a study of neurological immune-mediated disorders. This clonotype appeared many times. Trimming took off 1 base at V and 0 bases at J, with 6 bases between the two ends. The CDR3 has 14 amino acids. CDR1 and CDR2 (germline): SEHNR, FQNEAQ (reference sequence). cDNA was made by 5'RACE with 10-nucleotide random UMIs. MiXCR, run by TCRdb on the 5' RACE reads, gives a single entry per CDR3 protein. The table lists nearly 45,000 distinct CDR3 sequences, 10% to 15% of them singletons. This rearrangement joins TRBV7-9 to TRBJ2-5; D not certain. The specimen sequenced was PBMCs. The TCR comes from a female donor in good health. The CDR3 region is CASSLVANQETQYF. The DNA of the CDR3 is TGTGCCAGCAGCTTAGTTGCGAACCAAGAGACCCAGTACTTC.